These 15 T cell receptor beta chains share one sample of origin, sequenced in a study of blood T cell repertoires in COVID-19. Assay used: immunoSEQ multiplex PCR; TCRdb lists only in-frame clones, some missing. The sample contains fewer than 350,000 clones, less than 85% of which appear only once. The sample comprised PBMCs or T cells enriched from blood (not recorded which). Source of these receptors: a woman aged 45 to 65 who had recovered from COVID-19.

CDR3 residues: CASSVVGVPYNEQFF. For the CDR3, the DNA is TGTGCCAGCAGCGTAGTAGGAGTCCCCTACAATGAGCAGTTCTTC. The gene calls are TRBV9 and TRBJ2-1; D is ambiguous. CDR3 size: 15 residues. V dropped 0 bases and J dropped 2 bases, with 9 bases sitting between them. Germline-derived CDR1 and CDR2 are SGDLS and YYNGEE.

This rearrangement joins TRBV6-5 to TRBJ2-1; D not resolved. V was cut by 0 bases and J by 5 bases, with 8 bases left in between. Germline assignment: CDR1 MNHEY and CDR2 SVGAGI. The CDR3 loop spans 14 amino acids. The CDR3 coding sequence is TGTGCCAGCAGTTACTCTAGCCGTCACAATGAGCAGTTCTTC. This encodes CASSYSSRHNEQFF.

The rearrangement links TRBV11-2 to TRBJ2-5; unclear D gene. The germline V gene has CDR1 SGHAT and CDR2 FQNNGV. V dropped 3 bases and J dropped 7 bases, with 15 bases sitting between them. The CDR3 loop spans 14 amino acids. CDR3 residues: CASSFISNERTQYF. The DNA for the CDR3 is TGTGCCAGCAGCTTTATTTCCAATGAGAGGACCCAGTACTTC.

The gene calls are TRBV19 and TRBJ1-4; TRBD1 matches 7 bases. The germline V gene has CDR1 LNHDA and CDR2 SQIVND (reference sequence). J was trimmed by 0 bases and V by 6 bases; bases with no gene match: 7. The CDR3 has 16 amino acids. CDR3 bases: TGTGCCAGTAGCCAAGGGACAGCTGCAACTAATGAAAAACTGTTTTTT. Translated: CASSQGTAATNEKLFF.

The CDR3 here is CASSTGSSYEQYF. The CDR3 DNA is TGTGCCAGCAGTACAGGGTCATCCTACGAGCAGTACTTC. The chain is built from TRBV12-3 or TRBV12-4 and TRBJ2-7; tentatively, D is TRBD1 (6 bases). This CDR3 is 13 amino acids long. V was cut by 5 bases and J by 1 base, with 9 bases left in between.

The J gene is TRBJ2-7, the V gene TRBV7-9, with D possibly TRBD2 on 7 matching bases. This CDR3 has 15 amino acids. Trimming removed 5 bases at V and 6 bases at J, with 20 bases between. The germline V gene encodes CDR1 SEHNR and CDR2 FQNEAQ (reference sequence). DNA for the CDR3: TGTGCCAGCAGCCCGGGGGCCCTAGCGGAACGCGAGCAGTACTTC. Amino acids: CASSPGALAEREQYF.

The chain combines TRBV18 with TRBJ2-2, with D possibly being TRBD1 (5 bases). The CDR3 extends over 14 amino acids. The V end was cut by 6 bases, the J end by 1 base, with 9 bases between. The germline V gene has CDR1 KGHSH and CDR2 LQKENI. The CDR3 sequence: CASSLTENTGELFF. The CDR3 DNA sequence: TGTGCCAGCTCGCTGACAGAGAACACCGGGGAGCTGTTTTTT.

V gene TRBV7-9 combines with J gene TRBJ1-2; D is unclear. V lost 1 base, J lost 8 bases, and 11 bases lay in between. Looked up from germline, CDR1 is SEHNR and CDR2 is FQNEAQ (reference sequence). The CDR3 length is 13 residues. CDR3 amino acids: CASSLDSGLGYTF. The CDR3 region has the DNA TGTGCCAGCAGCTTAGACAGCGGGTTAGGCTACACCTTC. The full variable domain, its missing parts supplied by reference TRBV7-9 and TRBJ1-2, is DTGVSQNPRHKITKRGQNVTFRCDPISEHNRLYWYRQTLGQGPEFLTYFQNEAQLEKSRLLSDRFSAERPKGSFSTLEIQRTEQGDSAMYLCASSLDSGLGYTFGSGTRLTVV.

This chain connects TRBV2 to TRBJ1-5; 7 bases agree with TRBD1. Germline CDR1 SNHLY, CDR2 FYNNEI. J lost 5 bases, V lost 4 bases, and 8 bases had no gene match. CDR3 length: 15 amino acids. The CDR3 protein is CASSVFQGVDQPQHF. CDR3 in DNA: TGTGCCAGCAGTGTGTTCCAGGGGGTCGATCAGCCCCAGCATTTT.

The chain carries TRBV4-2 and TRBJ2-3; TRBD1 matches at 8 bases. The CDR3 extends over 18 amino acids. Germline CDR1 reads LGHNA; CDR2 reads YNFKEQ. The V gene end was trimmed by 3 bases and the J gene end by 5 bases; junction bases not matched to a gene: 16. CDR3 amino acids: CASSQEPTGGRLLDTQYF. The CDR3 DNA reads TGTGCCAGCAGCCAGGAACCCACAGGGGGTAGGCTCTTAGATACGCAGTATTTT.

V is TRBV14 and J is TRBJ2-5, with D possibly matching TRBD1 (6 bases). The CDR3 spans 15 residues. Germline assignment: CDR1 SGHDN and CDR2 FVKESK. The V gene lost 1 base and the J gene lost 6 bases, with 15 bases spanning the gap. The CDR3 DNA follows: TGTGCCAGCAGCCAAGGCAGGGGTGCTTTGAAGACCCAGTACTTC. This codes for CASSQGRGALKTQYF.

This clone turned up a few times. The sample has other DNA sequences that encode this CDR3 too. This chain uses TRBV5-1 with TRBJ1-4; D is uncertain. CDR3 length equals 15 residues. Trimming took off 0 bases at V and 0 bases at J, with 6 bases between the two ends. Looked up from germline, CDR1 is SGHRS and CDR2 is YFSETQ. The CDR3 sequence is CASSLGHATNEKLFF. In DNA, the CDR3 is TGCGCCAGCAGCTTGGGACACGCAACTAATGAAAAACTGTTTTTT.

The chain recombines TRBV2 with TRBJ1-2; 10 bases match TRBD1. The CDR3 totals 14 residues. Trimming removed 4 bases from V and 6 bases from J; junction bases left unmatched: 5. CDR1 SNHLY and CDR2 FYNNEI come from the germline V gene. The CDR3 spells CASSVRGQGDGYTF. In DNA, the CDR3 is TGTGCCAGCAGTGTAAGAGGACAGGGGGATGGCTACACCTTC.

In this sample, this clone turned up once. The chain uses TRBV3-1 (or the pseudogene TRBV3-2) and TRBJ2-7; 9 bases are a match to TRBD1. Unmatched junction bases numbered 13, after V lost 2 bases and J lost 5 bases. CDR3 length: 17 amino acids. Germline lookup yields CDR1 LGHDT and CDR2 YNNKEL (reference sequence). The CDR3 protein is CASSQSNRGRDQNEQYF. The CDR3 bases are TGTGCCAGCAGCCAATCTAACAGGGGGCGCGATCAGAACGAGCAGTACTTC.

V usage is TRBV5-8 and J usage is TRBJ1-5; 9 bases map to TRBD1. J lost 7 bases, V lost 7 bases, and 6 bases had no gene match. The CDR3 contains 13 residues. Germline V gene data show CDR1 as SGHTS and CDR2 as YDEGEE. CDR3 residues: CASERQGGQPQHF. CDR3 in DNA: TGTGCCAGCGAACGACAGGGGGGACAGCCCCAGCATTTT.